The next 8 T cell receptor beta chains were all read from a single sample in a study of a mutant IDH1 vaccine in newly diagnosed glioma. TCRdb keeps only in-frame clones here, not all; method: immunoSEQ multiplex PCR. The top ten hold 3% to 4% of the sample, which has roughly 51,000 clones, around 81% seen once. This sample's time point: week 5, during vaccination. Each dose delivered 300 ug of mutant IDH1 20-mer peptide subcutaneously with imiquimod. Their recognized antigens are unknown. The sample was PBMCs, taken from a glioma patient whose treatment included an IDH1 peptide vaccine. Source of these receptors: a man aged 25-45 years with glioma.

The V gene is TRBV2, the J gene TRBJ1-5; D is possibly TRBD1 (5 bases). CDR3 length: 17 residues. V was shortened by 6 bases and J by 2 bases, with 20 bases between the two germline ends. The germline gives CDR1 SNHLY, CDR2 FYNNEI. This chain's CDR3 is CASRRNRREYGNQPQHF. The DNA of the CDR3 is TGTGCCAGCAGAAGAAACCGCAGGGAATACGGCAATCAGCCCCAGCATTTT. The full variable domain, completed using reference TRBV2 and TRBJ1-5, is EPEVTQTPSHQVTQMGQEVILRCVPISNHLYFYWYRQILGQKVEFLVSFYNNEISEKSEIFDDQFSVERPDGSNFTLKIRSTKLEDSAMYFCASRRNRREYGNQPQHFGDGTRLSIL.

The chain joins TRBV29-1 to TRBJ1-1; TRBD1 might be the D (6 bases). The CDR3 spans 13 residues. V was trimmed by 6 bases and J by 0 bases, leaving 11 bases between them. CDR1 and CDR2 from the germline V gene are SQVTM and ANQGSEA. The CDR3 DNA reads as TGCAGCGTCGGCGGACAGATGAACACTGAAGCTTTCTTT. Translated: CSVGGQMNTEAFF.

The chain uses TRBV10-1 and TRBJ2-3; no clear D gene. Looked up from germline, CDR1 is WNHNN and CDR2 is SYGVQD (reference sequence). V lost 1 base and J lost 0, with 8 bases in between. This CDR3 is built from 15 residues. The CDR3 loop is CASSEYVGSTDTQYF. The CDR3 coding sequence is TGCGCCAGCAGTGAGTATGTTGGTAGCACAGATACGCAGTATTTT.

The rearrangement joins TRBV6-5 to TRBJ2-7; unclear D gene. The V gene lost 5 bases and the J gene lost 2 bases, with 4 bases spanning the gap. Germline CDR1 MNHEY, CDR2 SVGAGI. The CDR3 covers 11 residues. The CDR3 region has the DNA TGTGCCAGCAGTGGGACCTACGAGCAGTACTTC. This codes for CASSGTYEQYF.

This chain links TRBV5-1 with TRBJ2-5; TRBD1 agrees at 10 bases. Gene TRBJ2-7 matches the end of the DNA better, so the J call may be wrong. Germline CDR1 and CDR2: SGHRS and YFSETQ. This CDR3 comprises 15 residues. For the CDR3, the DNA is TGCGCCAGCAGCGACCGGGACAGGGGATTCTACGAGCAGTACTTC. Encoded protein: CASSDRDRGFYEQYF.

This clone was picked up one time. The chain has TRBV2 and TRBJ2-7; the D gene could be TRBD1 or TRBD2 (6 bases each). Germline CDR1 and CDR2: SNHLY and FYNNEI. The CDR3 is 16 amino acids. Trimming took 10 bases from V and 3 from J, leaving 25 bases between them. The CDR3, as DNA: TGTGCCATCAGGGGCGGGACCTCAACCAGACTCTACGAGCAGTACTTC. Translation: CAIRGGTSTRLYEQYF.

The chain carries TRBV19 and TRBJ1-5, with D perhaps TRBD1 (6 bases). V lost 0 bases to trimming and J lost 6 bases, with 12 bases between them. Per germline, CDR1 LNHDA and CDR2 SQIVND (reference sequence). There are 15 residues in the CDR3. As DNA, the CDR3 is TGTGCCAGTAGTATAGACAGGGGTTGGAGTCAGCCCCAGCATTTT. Protein product: CASSIDRGWSQPQHF.

The chain employs TRBV11-2 and TRBJ2-3; D is undetermined. Germline V CDR1 and CDR2: SGHAT, FQNNGV. The V gene lost 0 bases and the J gene lost 4 bases, with 5 bases spanning the gap. This CDR3 has 13 residues. The CDR3 here is CASSLDGSDTQYF. CDR3 nucleotide sequence: TGTGCCAGCAGCTTAGATGGGTCAGATACGCAGTATTTT.